This T cell receptor (beta chain) was sequenced in a study of blood T cell repertoires in COVID-19. Study as a whole: Acute-phase and convalescent COVID-19 samples originated in the United States, Italy and Spain. PBMCs, B-cell-depleted T cells, or T cells provided the cDNA or gDNA that made up the material.

Authors' analysis steps: Amplification with reference gene primers provided the estimates of nucleated cell counts. Profiled with immunoSEQ multiplex PCR; TCRdb holds only in-frame clones, not every one. The DNA gave D and trimming, while V, J and clone size come from that table. Of fewer than 250,000 clones in the sample, roughly 82% were seen once. This CDR3 has 15 residues. CDR1 MNHEY and CDR2 SMNVEV come from the germline V gene (reference sequence). J lost 3 bases, V lost 5 bases, and 9 bases had no gene match. The J gene is TRBJ1-1, the V gene TRBV27, with TRBD1 matching over 7 bases. The sequence derives from a woman between 65 and 79 years old with acute or convalescent COVID-19. The sequenced sample was peripheral blood. The CDR3 loop is CASSKLQGRYTEAFF. The CDR3 bases are TGTGCCAGCAGTAAATTACAGGGGAGGTACACTGAAGCTTTCTTT.